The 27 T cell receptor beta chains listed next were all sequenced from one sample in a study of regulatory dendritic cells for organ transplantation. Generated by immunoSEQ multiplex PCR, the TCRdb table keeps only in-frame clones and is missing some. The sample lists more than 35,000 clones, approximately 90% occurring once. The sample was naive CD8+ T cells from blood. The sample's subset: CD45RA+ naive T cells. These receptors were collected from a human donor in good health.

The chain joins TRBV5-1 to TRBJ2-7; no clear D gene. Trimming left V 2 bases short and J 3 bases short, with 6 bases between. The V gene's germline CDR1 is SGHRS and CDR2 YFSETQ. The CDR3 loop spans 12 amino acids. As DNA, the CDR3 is TGCGCCAGCAGCTTAATACTCTACGAGCAGTACTTC. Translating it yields CASSLILYEQYF.

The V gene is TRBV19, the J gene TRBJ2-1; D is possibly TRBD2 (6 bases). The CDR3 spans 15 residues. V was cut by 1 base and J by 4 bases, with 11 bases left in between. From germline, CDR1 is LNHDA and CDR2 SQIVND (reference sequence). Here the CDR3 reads CASSIGGTQYNEQFF. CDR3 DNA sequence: TGTGCCAGTAGTATAGGGGGGACTCAATACAATGAGCAGTTCTTC.

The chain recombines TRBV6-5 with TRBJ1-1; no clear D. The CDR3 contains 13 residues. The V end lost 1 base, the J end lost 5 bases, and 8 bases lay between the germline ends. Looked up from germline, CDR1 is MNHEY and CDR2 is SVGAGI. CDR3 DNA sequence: TGTGCCAGCAGTTACTTCCCTGGAACTGAAGCTTTCTTT. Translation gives CASSYFPGTEAFF.

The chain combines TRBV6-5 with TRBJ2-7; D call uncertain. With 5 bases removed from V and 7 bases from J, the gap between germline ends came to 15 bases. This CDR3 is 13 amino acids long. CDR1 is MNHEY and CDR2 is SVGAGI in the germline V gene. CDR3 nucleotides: TGTGCCAGCAGTCCTGGCGAAGTTCGGGAGCAGTACTTC. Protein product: CASSPGEVREQYF.

The CDR3 sequence is CASSLHRASSGNTIYF. The CDR3 DNA follows: TGTGCCAGCAGCTTACACCGGGCAAGCTCTGGAAACACCATATATTTT. The chain has TRBV13 and TRBJ1-3; D gene uncertain. The CDR3 extends over 16 amino acids. V was cut by 2 bases and J by 0 bases, with 11 bases left in between. Germline values: CDR1 PRHDT, CDR2 FYEKMQ (reference sequence).

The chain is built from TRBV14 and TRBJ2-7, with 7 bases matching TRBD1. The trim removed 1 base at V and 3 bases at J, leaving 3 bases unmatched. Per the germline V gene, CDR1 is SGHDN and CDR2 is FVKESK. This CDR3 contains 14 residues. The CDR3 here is CASSQGAGGYEQYF. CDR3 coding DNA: TGTGCCAGCAGCCAAGGGGCAGGGGGCTACGAGCAGTACTTC.

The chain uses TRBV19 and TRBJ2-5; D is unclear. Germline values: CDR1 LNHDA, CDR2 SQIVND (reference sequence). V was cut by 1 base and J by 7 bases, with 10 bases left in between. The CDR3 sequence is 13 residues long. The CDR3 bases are TGTGCCAGTAGTATAGTTACATGGGGGACCCAGTACTTC. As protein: CASSIVTWGTQYF.

CDR3 sequence reads: CAISETTGRAYEQYF. The CDR3 DNA reads TGTGCCATCAGTGAGACGACAGGGAGGGCCTACGAGCAGTACTTC. The chain recombines TRBV10-3 with TRBJ2-7; D might be TRBD1 or TRBD2, each matching 7 bases. The germline V gene has CDR1 ENHRY and CDR2 SYGVKD. V gave up 2 bases and J gave up 2 bases, with 13 bases separating them. The CDR3 runs 15 residues.

The CDR3 DNA sequence: TGCAGCCTAGGGGACAGGGGGAACACTGAAGCTTTCTTT. Its protein product is CSLGDRGNTEAFF. This chain joins TRBV29-1 and TRBJ1-1, with TRBD1 matching over 10 bases. Germline assignment: CDR1 SQVTM and CDR2 ANQGSEA. This CDR3 comprises 13 residues. Unmatched junction bases numbered 4, after V lost 8 bases and J lost 1 base.

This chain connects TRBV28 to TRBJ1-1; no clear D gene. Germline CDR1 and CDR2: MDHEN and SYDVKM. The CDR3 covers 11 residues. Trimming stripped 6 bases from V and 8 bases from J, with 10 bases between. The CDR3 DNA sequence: TGTGCCAGCAGCCCACGGCAGGAAGCTTTCTTT. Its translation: CASSPRQEAFF. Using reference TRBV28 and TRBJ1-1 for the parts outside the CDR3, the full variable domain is DVKVTQSSRYLVKRTGEKVFLECVQDMDHENMFWYRQDPGLGLRLIYFSYDVKMKEKGDIPEGYSVSREKKERFSLILESASTNQTSMYLCASSPRQEAFFGQGTRLTVV.

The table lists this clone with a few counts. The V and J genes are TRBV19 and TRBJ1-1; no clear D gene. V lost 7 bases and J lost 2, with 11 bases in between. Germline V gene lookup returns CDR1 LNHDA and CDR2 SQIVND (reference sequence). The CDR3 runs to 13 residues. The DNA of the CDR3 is TGTGCCAGTAAGGAGGCAACCAACACTGAAGCTTTCTTT. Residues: CASKEATNTEAFF.

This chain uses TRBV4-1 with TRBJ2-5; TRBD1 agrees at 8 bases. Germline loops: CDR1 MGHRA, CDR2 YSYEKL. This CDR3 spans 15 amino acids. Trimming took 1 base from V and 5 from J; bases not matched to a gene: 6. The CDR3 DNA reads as TGCGCCAGCAGCCAAGGGGACAGGCTCGACGAGACCCAGTACTTC. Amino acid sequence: CASSQGDRLDETQYF.

The CDR3 DNA reads TGTGCCAGCAATTTAGAGACCCAGTACTTC. This codes for CASNLETQYF. The chain has TRBV6-6 and TRBJ2-5; no clear D. The V end was cut by 7 bases, the J end by 4 bases, with 4 bases between. CDR1 is MNHNY and CDR2 is SVGAGI in the germline V gene (reference sequence). There are 10 residues in the CDR3.

The CDR3 DNA sequence: TGTGCCAGCAGCCAAGATGAGGGGACAGGGATAGACATTCAGTACTTC. As protein: CASSQDEGTGIDIQYF. This chain links TRBV4-2 with TRBJ2-4; TRBD1 aligns across 9 bases. The junction had 8 bases not matched to a gene; V was cut back by 0 bases and J by 8 bases. This CDR3 is built from 16 residues. Germline V gene data show CDR1 as LGHNA and CDR2 as YNFKEQ.

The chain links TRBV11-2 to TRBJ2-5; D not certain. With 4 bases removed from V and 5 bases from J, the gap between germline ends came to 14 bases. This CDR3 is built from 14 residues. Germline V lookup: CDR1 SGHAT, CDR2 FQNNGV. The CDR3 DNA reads TGTGCCAGCAGCTGGGTAGGGCCGGGTGAGACCCAGTACTTC. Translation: CASSWVGPGETQYF.

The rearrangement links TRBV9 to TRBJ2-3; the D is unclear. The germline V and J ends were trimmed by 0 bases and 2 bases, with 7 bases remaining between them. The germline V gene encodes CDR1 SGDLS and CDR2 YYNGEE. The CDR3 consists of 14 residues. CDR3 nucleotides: TGTGCCAGCAGCGTAGGAGGTCCCACAGATACGCAGTATTTT. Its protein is CASSVGGPTDTQYF.

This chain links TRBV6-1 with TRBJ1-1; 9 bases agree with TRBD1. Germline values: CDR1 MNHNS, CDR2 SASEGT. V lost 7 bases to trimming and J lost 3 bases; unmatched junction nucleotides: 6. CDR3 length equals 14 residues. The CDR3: CASKTGGWDTEAFF. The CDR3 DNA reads TGTGCCAGCAAAACAGGGGGCTGGGACACTGAAGCTTTCTTT.

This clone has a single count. The DNA of the CDR3 is TGTGCCAGCAGTTTTAGGGACGGACACAATCAGCCCCAGCATTTT. This sequence encodes CASSFRDGHNQPQHF. The chain uses TRBV28 and TRBJ1-5; D is perhaps TRBD1 (5 bases). Germline CDR1 and CDR2: MDHEN and SYDVKM. CDR3 length: 15 amino acids. The V and J ends lost 3 bases and 3 bases respectively, with 12 bases between them.

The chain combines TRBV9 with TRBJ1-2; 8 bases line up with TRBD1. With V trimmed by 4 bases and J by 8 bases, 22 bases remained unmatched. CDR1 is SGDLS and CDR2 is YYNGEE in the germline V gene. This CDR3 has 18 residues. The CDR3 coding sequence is TGTGCCAGCAGCCAAACGGGGGGACAGGAGATATTTGTTGGAGGCTACACCTTC. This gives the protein CASSQTGGQEIFVGGYTF.

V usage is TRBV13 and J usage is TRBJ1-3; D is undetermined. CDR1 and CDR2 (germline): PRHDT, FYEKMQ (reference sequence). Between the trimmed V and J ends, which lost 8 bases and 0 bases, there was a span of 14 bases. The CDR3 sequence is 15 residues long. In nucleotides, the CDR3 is TGTGCCAGCCTGAGGCAGGAGAGCTCTGGAAACACCATATATTTT. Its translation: CASLRQESSGNTIYF.

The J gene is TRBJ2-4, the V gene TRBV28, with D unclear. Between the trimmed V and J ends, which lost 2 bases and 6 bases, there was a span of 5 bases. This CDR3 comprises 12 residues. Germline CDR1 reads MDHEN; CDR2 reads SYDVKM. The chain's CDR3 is CASSLQGNIQYF. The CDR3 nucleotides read TGTGCCAGCAGTTTACAAGGAAACATTCAGTACTTC.

CDR3 in DNA: TGTGCCAGCAGCGCCATCGGGACTAGCGGTTATACCGAGCAGTTCTTC. Its translation is CASSAIGTSGYTEQFF. This chain joins TRBV9 and TRBJ2-1; 11 bases fit TRBD2. Germline V gene sequence: CDR1 SGDLS, CDR2 YYNGEE. The CDR3 consists of 16 residues. The J segment lost 10 bases and the V segment lost 3 bases, leaving 12 bases of the junction unmatched.

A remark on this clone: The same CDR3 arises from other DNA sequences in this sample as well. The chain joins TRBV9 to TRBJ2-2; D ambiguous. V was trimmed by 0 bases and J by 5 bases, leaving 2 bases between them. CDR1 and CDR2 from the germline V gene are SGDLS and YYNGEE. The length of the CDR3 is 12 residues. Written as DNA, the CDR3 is TGTGCCAGCAGCGTAGGGACCGGGGAGCTGTTTTTT. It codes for CASSVGTGELFF. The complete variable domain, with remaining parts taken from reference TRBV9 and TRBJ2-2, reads DSGVTQTPKHLITATGQRVTLRCSPRSGDLSVYWYQQSLDQGLQFLIQYYNGEERAKGNILERFSAQQFPDLHSELNLSSLELGDSALYFCASSVGTGELFFGEGSRLTVL.

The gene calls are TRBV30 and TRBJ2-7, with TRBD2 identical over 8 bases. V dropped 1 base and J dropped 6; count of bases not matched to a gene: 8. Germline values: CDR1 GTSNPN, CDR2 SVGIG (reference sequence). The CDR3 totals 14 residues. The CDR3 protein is CAWSESSGTPEQYF. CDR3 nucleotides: TGTGCCTGGAGTGAAAGTAGCGGGACTCCCGAGCAGTACTTC.

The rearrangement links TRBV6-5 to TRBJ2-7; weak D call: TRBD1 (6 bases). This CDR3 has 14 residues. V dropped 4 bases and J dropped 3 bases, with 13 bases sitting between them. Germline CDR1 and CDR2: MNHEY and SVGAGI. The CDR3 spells CASSFATGNYEQYF. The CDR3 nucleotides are TGTGCCAGCAGTTTCGCGACAGGAAACTACGAGCAGTACTTC.

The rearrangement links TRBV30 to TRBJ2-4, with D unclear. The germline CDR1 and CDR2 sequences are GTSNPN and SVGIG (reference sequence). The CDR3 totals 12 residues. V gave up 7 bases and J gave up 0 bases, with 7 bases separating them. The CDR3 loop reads CASEVAKNIQYF. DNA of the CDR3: TGTGCCTCAGAGGTAGCCAAAAACATTCAGTACTTC.

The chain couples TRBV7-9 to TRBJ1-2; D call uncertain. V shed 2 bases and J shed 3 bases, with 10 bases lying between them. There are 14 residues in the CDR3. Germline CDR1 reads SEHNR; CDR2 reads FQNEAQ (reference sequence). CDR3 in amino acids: CASSLTQIYYGYTF. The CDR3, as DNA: TGTGCCAGCAGCTTAACCCAGATATACTATGGCTACACCTTC. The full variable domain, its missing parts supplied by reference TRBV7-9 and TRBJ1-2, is DTGVSQNPRHKITKRGQNVTFRCDPISEHNRLYWYRQTLGQGPEFLTYFQNEAQLEKSRLLSDRFSAERPKGSFSTLEIQRTEQGDSAMYLCASSLTQIYYGYTFGSGTRLTVV.